Below, 32 T cell receptor beta chains from the same sample are listed, as sequenced in a study of T cells after yellow fever vaccination. TCRdb reanalysed the 5' RACE reads using MiXCR and keeps one entry per CDR3 protein. The profile covers 250,000 to 400,000 distinct CDR3 sequences, with approximately 4% appearing a single time and around 24% taken by the ten largest. This specimen was PBMCs, taken 5 days after the yellow fever booster vaccination. Every receptor here comes from a man aged 18 to 30 who received the YFV17D yellow fever vaccine.

This clonotype was observed a handful of times. This chain links TRBV5-5 with TRBJ1-5; TRBD1 matches at 7 bases. The CDR3 loop spans 14 amino acids. Germline lookup yields CDR1 SGHKS and CDR2 YYEKEE (reference sequence). Losses at the gene ends were 4 bases for V and 4 bases for J; bases not matched to a gene: 5. CDR3 DNA: TGTGCCAGCAGCCTGGGGACAGCGAATCAGCCCCAGCATTTT. This encodes CASSLGTANQPQHF. The full variable domain, its missing parts supplied by reference TRBV5-5 and TRBJ1-5, is DAGVTQSPTHLIKTRGQQVTLRCSPISGHKSVSWYQQVLGQGPQFIFQYYEKEERGRGNFPDRFSARQFPNYSSELNVNALLLGDSALYLCASSLGTANQPQHFGDGTRLSIL.

This clonotype was seen a few times. In DNA, the CDR3 is TGTGCCAGCAGTTACCCCGGGGAGGCACTGTTTTTT. This codes for CASSYPGEALFF. This rearrangement joins TRBV12-3 or TRBV12-4 to TRBJ1-4; D is undetermined. V was shortened by 4 bases and J by 13 bases, with 13 bases between the two germline ends. The CDR3 has 12 amino acids.

This chain's CDR3 is CSARSRGRYEQYF. DNA of the CDR3: TGCAGTGCTAGGTCGCGGGGTCGCTACGAGCAGTACTTC. The rearrangement links TRBV20-1 to TRBJ2-7; tentatively, D is TRBD2 (6 bases). The CDR3 is 13 amino acids. Germline assignment: CDR1 DFQATT and CDR2 SNEGSKA (reference sequence). V lost 3 bases to trimming and J lost 3 bases, with 12 bases between them.

CDR3 nucleotides: TGTGCCAGCAGCCAAGATACGGGATATTGGAGCAATCAGCCCCAGCATTTT. Translated, it gives CASSQDTGYWSNQPQHF. The chain employs TRBV14 and TRBJ1-5; D is unclear. There are 17 residues in the CDR3. Trimming took off 0 bases at V and 1 base at J, with 13 bases between the two ends. The germline CDR1 and CDR2 sequences are SGHDN and FVKESK.

This clonotype was counted ten times or more. The chain combines TRBV25-1 with TRBJ1-2, with D unclear. The CDR3 is 14 amino acids. The germline V and J ends were trimmed by 5 bases and 7 bases, with 17 bases remaining between them. CDR1 is MGHDK and CDR2 is SYGVNS in the germline V gene. CDR3 DNA: TGTGCCAGCAGTTTCCCCGGTAGGGATACTGGCTACACCTTC. Translated: CASSFPGRDTGYTF.

J is TRBJ1-6 and V is TRBV27, with a possible D match to TRBD1 (5 bases). The CDR3 is 15 amino acids. Germline V CDR1 and CDR2: MNHEY, SMNVEV (reference sequence). With 5 bases removed from V and 4 bases from J, the gap between germline ends came to 12 bases. CDR3 sequence reads: CASSGSGRYNSPLHF. Written as DNA, the CDR3 is TGTGCCAGCAGTGGATCGGGACGGTATAATTCACCCCTCCACTTT.

With regard to this clonotype: A much larger clone is a single base away; this may be a read error. The chain joins TRBV5-1 to TRBJ2-1, with D perhaps TRBD2 (7 bases). CDR1 is SGHRS and CDR2 is YFSETQ in the germline V gene. The CDR3 covers 12 residues. V dropped 5 bases and J dropped 10 bases, with 13 bases sitting between them. This chain's CDR3 is CASRGGAGEQFF. The CDR3 region has the DNA TGCGCCAGCAGGGGGGGGGCCGGGGAGCAGTTCTTC.

This clonotype was observed many times. This sequence joins TRBV7-9 and TRBJ2-3, with a tentative D call TRBD1 (5 bases). The CDR3 contains 13 residues. In germline, CDR1 is SEHNR, CDR2 FQNEAQ (reference sequence). Trimming shortened V by 3 bases and J by 8 bases, and 12 bases separated the two germline ends. Here the CDR3 reads CASSFGSRGTQYF. DNA of the CDR3: TGTGCCAGCAGCTTTGGCTCAAGGGGTACGCAGTATTTT.

The sample holds many counts of this clonotype. The rearrangement uses TRBV14 and TRBJ1-4; D perhaps matches TRBD1 (5 bases). This CDR3 spans 14 amino acids. In germline, CDR1 is SGHDN, CDR2 FVKESK. The ends were cut back, 3 bases at V and 7 bases at J, with 12 bases in the middle. CDR3 DNA sequence: TGTGCCAGCAGCCAGGACACATCGCGTGAAAAACTGTTTTTT. Translating gives CASSQDTSREKLFF.

V and J are TRBV4-1 and TRBJ2-2; D is perhaps TRBD1 (5 bases). The germline V gene has CDR1 MGHRA and CDR2 YSYEKL. This CDR3 is built from 17 residues. V was clipped by 2 bases and J by 1 base, with 14 bases between them. The CDR3 region is CASSQNIAGLNTGELFF. The CDR3, as DNA: TGCGCCAGCAGCCAAAACATCGCAGGGCTGAACACCGGGGAGCTGTTTTTT.

The chain joins TRBV5-1 to TRBJ2-5, with 7 bases lining up with TRBD1. The CDR3 totals 14 residues. The junction had 5 bases not matched to a gene; V was cut back by 3 bases and J by 3 bases. The germline gives CDR1 SGHRS, CDR2 YFSETQ. CDR3 bases: TGCGCCAGCAGCTCGAAAGACAGGGAAGAGACCCAGTACTTC. Translated: CASSSKDREETQYF. The variable domain in full, completed from reference TRBV5-1 and TRBJ2-5, reads KAGVTQTPRYLIKTRGQQVTLSCSPISGHRSVSWYQQTPGQGLQFLFEYFSETQRNKGNFPGRFSGRQFSNSRSEMNVSTLELGDSALYLCASSSKDREETQYFGPGTRLLVL.

This clonotype was seen more than once but under ten times. This chain joins TRBV7-9 and TRBJ2-1; D may be TRBD1 (5 bases). Germline V gene lookup returns CDR1 SEHNR and CDR2 FQNEAQ (reference sequence). The CDR3 covers 11 residues. Trimming removed 3 bases from V and 10 bases from J, with 7 bases in between. The CDR3 DNA follows: TGTGCCAGCAGCTTCAGGGCCGAGCAGTTCTTC. Amino acids: CASSFRAEQFF.

The chain couples TRBV14 to TRBJ1-3; D perhaps matches TRBD1 (6 bases). CDR1 is SGHDN, CDR2 FVKESK, per germline. The V gene lost 4 bases and the J gene lost 11 bases, with 12 bases spanning the gap. The CDR3 extends over 12 amino acids. CDR3 residues: CASSLYREAIYF. The CDR3 bases are TGTGCCAGCAGCCTTTACAGGGAGGCCATATATTTT.

This clonotype was counted a few times. An end of the junction does not agree with germline; a read error may underlie this. The chain employs TRBV6-2 or TRBV6-3 and TRBJ1-5; possible D gene TRBD1, 6 bases. Germline V lookup: CDR1 MNHEY, CDR2 SVGEGT. This CDR3 region has 15 residues. DNA for the CDR3: TGTGCCAGCAGTTATTTGGGACAAGGTGATCAACCCCAGCATTTT. Translation: CASSYLGQGDQPQHF.

This clonotype came up many times. This chain connects TRBV4-3 to TRBJ2-2; no definite D call. V lost 4 bases to trimming and J lost 2 bases, with 14 bases between them. Germline values: CDR1 LGHNA, CDR2 YSLEER. CDR3 length: 16 amino acids. CDR3 sequence reads: CASSLARQINTGELFF. The CDR3, as DNA: TGCGCCAGCAGCCTAGCTCGGCAGATTAACACCGGGGAGCTGTTTTTT.

The J gene is TRBJ2-1, the V gene TRBV29-1; D not resolved. Trimming cost V 7 bases and J 10 bases, with 11 bases left between them. From germline, CDR1 is SQVTM and CDR2 ANQGSEA. The CDR3 consists of 10 residues. The CDR3 protein is CSALVVEQFF. Here the CDR3 DNA reads TGCAGCGCCCTGGTAGTAGAGCAGTTCTTC.

This clonotype was seen only a few times. V usage is TRBV11-3 and J usage is TRBJ2-3; 8 positions agree with TRBD2. Germline CDR1 reads SGHNT; CDR2 reads YENEEA. CDR3 length: 13 amino acids. V lost 5 bases and J lost 5; bases outside the gene matches: 3. The CDR3 nucleotides read TGTGCCAGCAGCCGGGGGGGGCGAGATACGCAGTATTTT. Translating gives CASSRGGRDTQYF.

This clonotype came up many times. The chain has TRBV11-2 and TRBJ2-5; D unclear. Germline V gene data show CDR1 as SGHAT and CDR2 as FQNNGV. The CDR3 runs 16 residues. The germline V and J ends were trimmed by 4 bases and 2 bases, with 17 bases remaining between them. The CDR3 bases are TGTGCCAGCAGCTCCCTCCGGAGACTGTCTCAAGAGACCCAGTACTTC. Residues: CASSSLRRLSQETQYF.

Many counts were recorded for this clonotype. V and J are TRBV12-3 or TRBV12-4 and TRBJ2-1; 7 bases are a match to TRBD2. The V gene end was trimmed by 3 bases and the J gene end by 9 bases; junction bases not matched to a gene: 5. The CDR3 covers 13 residues. The chain's CDR3 is CASSLGLKGEQFF. In nucleotides, the CDR3 is TGTGCCAGCAGTTTGGGACTAAAGGGTGAGCAGTTCTTC.

This chain links TRBV6-5 with TRBJ2-7, with D tentatively TRBD1 or TRBD2 (5 bases each). CDR1 and CDR2 from the germline V gene are MNHEY and SVGAGI. V lost 0 bases and J lost 3, with 15 bases in between. CDR3 length: 16 residues. CDR3 region: CASSYSFGDGHYEQYF. CDR3 bases: TGTGCCAGCAGTTACTCTTTCGGGGACGGCCACTACGAGCAGTACTTC.

The V and J genes are TRBV29-1 and TRBJ1-1; D unresolved. CDR1 is SQVTM, CDR2 ANQGSEA, per germline. This CDR3 is 11 amino acids long. V was pared by 2 bases and J by 0 bases, with 1 base between. This chain's CDR3 is CSVELNTEAFF. The CDR3 bases are TGCAGCGTTGAACTGAACACTGAAGCTTTCTTT.

This clonotype showed up many times. The CDR3 bases are TGTGCCAGCAGTTTAAGGTCAGGGAGGGGCGTCCAAGAGACCCAGTACTTC. Amino acids: CASSLRSGRGVQETQYF. V gene TRBV27 combines with J gene TRBJ2-5, with 7 bases that match TRBD2. Unmatched junction bases numbered 10, after V lost 2 bases and J lost 1 base. CDR3 size: 17 residues. Germline CDR1 MNHEY, CDR2 SMNVEV (reference sequence).

This clonotype has a count of ten or more. The J gene is TRBJ2-7, the V gene TRBV20-1; 7 bases fit TRBD1. The V gene's germline CDR1 is DFQATT and CDR2 SNEGSKA (reference sequence). The CDR3 is 14 amino acids. With 1 base clipped from V and 5 bases from J, the junction kept 8 bases outside the gene matches. The CDR3 protein is CSARVHWTGDEQYF. As DNA, the CDR3 is TGCAGTGCTAGAGTCCACTGGACAGGCGACGAGCAGTACTTC.

In its sample, this clonotype was seen many times. CDR3: CASSPRVRNLVAGTGDNEKLFF. DNA of the CDR3: TGTGCCAGCAGTCCCCGGGTTCGAAACTTAGTTGCCGGGACGGGTGATAATGAAAAACTGTTTTTT. This chain connects TRBV11-2 to TRBJ1-4; D possibly corresponds to TRBD1 (5 bases). Germline values: CDR1 SGHAT, CDR2 FQNNGV. The CDR3 sequence is 22 residues long. V was pared by 6 bases and J by 4 bases, with 36 bases between.

V gene TRBV28 combines with J gene TRBJ2-5; no reliable D call. Germline assignment: CDR1 MDHEN and CDR2 SYDVKM. The CDR3 covers 14 residues. The V end lost 2 bases, the J end lost 1 base, and 8 bases lay between the germline ends. CDR3 sequence (DNA): TGTGCCAGCAGTTTAGACTCGATCCAAGAGACCCAGTACTTC. Translating it yields CASSLDSIQETQYF.

CDR3 protein: CASSIAEKLFF. In DNA form, the CDR3 reads TGTGCCAGTAGTATAGCTGAAAAACTGTTTTTT. This chain joins TRBV19 and TRBJ1-4; the D is unclear. CDR1 LNHDA and CDR2 SQIVND come from the germline V gene (reference sequence). The length of the CDR3 is 11 residues. Trimming left V 1 base short and J 7 bases short, with 1 base between.

The V and J genes are TRBV4-1 and TRBJ2-7; D gene uncertain. V was clipped by 0 bases and J by 1 base, with 7 bases between them. The germline V gene has CDR1 MGHRA and CDR2 YSYEKL. This CDR3 is 14 amino acids long. CDR3: CASSQEYRSYEQYF. CDR3 nucleotides: TGCGCCAGCAGCCAAGAATACAGATCCTACGAGCAGTACTTC.

This clonotype appeared a few times. The chain uses TRBV20-1 and TRBJ2-4, with 7 bases that match TRBD1. Losses at the gene ends were 4 bases for V and 2 bases for J; bases not matched to a gene: 5. Germline V lookup: CDR1 DFQATT, CDR2 SNEGSKA (reference sequence). CDR3 length: 14 amino acids. CDR3 sequence: CSAKGAAPKNIQYF. The CDR3 nucleotides read TGCAGTGCTAAGGGGGCGGCCCCCAAAAACATTCAGTACTTC.

This chain uses TRBV7-2 with TRBJ2-3, with TRBD2 identical over 16 bases. J was trimmed by 10 bases and V by 6 bases; bases with no gene match: 7. This CDR3 spans 15 amino acids. Germline CDR1 SGHTA, CDR2 FQGNSA. The CDR3, as DNA: TGTGCCAGCAGTCCCGGGACTAGCGGGGGGGCGCCGCAGTATTTT. Its translation is CASSPGTSGGAPQYF.

This clonotype was counted between two and nine times. The chain couples TRBV13 to TRBJ2-3; 7 nucleotides match TRBD2. This CDR3 region has 16 residues. V was pared by 1 base and J by 2 bases, with 6 bases of the junction left unmatched. Germline assignment: CDR1 PRHDT and CDR2 FYEKMQ (reference sequence). The CDR3 protein is CASSLVGRVATDTQYF. CDR3 DNA: TGTGCCAGCAGCTTAGTGGGGAGGGTAGCCACAGATACGCAGTATTTT.

In its sample, this clonotype was seen many times. This chain connects TRBV5-1 to TRBJ2-2, with TRBD2 matching 7 bases. CDR3 length: 15 amino acids. The V and J ends lost 4 bases and 3 bases, in that order; junction bases with no gene match: 6. Germline V gene lookup returns CDR1 SGHRS and CDR2 YFSETQ. The CDR3 DNA follows: TGCGCCAGCAGCGAGGGCCTAGCGGACACCGGGGAGCTGTTTTTT. It is translated as CASSEGLADTGELFF.

A few counts support this clonotype. The chain combines TRBV20-1 with TRBJ2-7; D may be TRBD2 (7 bases). Trimming left V 0 bases short and J 5 bases short, with 20 bases between. CDR1 DFQATT and CDR2 SNEGSKA come from the germline V gene (reference sequence). This CDR3 spans 16 amino acids. CDR3 in DNA: TGCAGTGCTAGAGATCCGGGGGCGGGGGTAGGCGACGAGCAGTACTTC. As protein: CSARDPGAGVGDEQYF.